The source of this T cell receptor (beta chain) is a study of blood T cell repertoires in COVID-19. Sequenced by immunoSEQ multiplex PCR; TCRdb stores in-frame clones only, minus some. Of about 220,000 clones in the sample, more than 75% were seen once. The V gene's germline CDR1 is SGHVS and CDR2 FQNEAQ. This CDR3 is built from 15 residues. V gave up 2 bases and J gave up 4 bases; unmatched junction bases: 7. The sample taken for sequencing was peripheral blood. The chain employs TRBV7-8 and TRBJ1-1; 7 bases map to TRBD1. This receptor was taken from a man aged 50 to 60 who had recovered from COVID-19. The CDR3 DNA reads as TGTGCCAGCAGCTTAATTGCAGGGGGTGGCACTGAAGCTTTCTTT. Translating it yields CASSLIAGGGTEAFF.